This T cell receptor beta chain was sequenced for a study of blood T cell repertoires in COVID-19. The wider study: There were acute and convalescent COVID-19 samples, and they came from the United States, Italy and Spain.

V shed 6 bases and J 6 bases; nucleotides not matched to a gene: 1. CDR3 length equals 13 residues. Looked up from germline, CDR1 is LNHDA and CDR2 is SQIVND (reference sequence). Only in-frame clones appear in the TCRdb table, and some are missing; sequencing was by immunoSEQ multiplex PCR. The sample carries tens of thousands of clones, around 80% recorded once. The V call is TRBV19, the J call TRBJ1-5; 11 nucleotides match TRBD1. This clonotype was obtained from a man aged 45-65 years with active or convalescent COVID-19. The sequencing input was peripheral blood. DNA of the CDR3: TGTGCCAGTAGCGGACAGGGGGCTCAGCCCCAGCATTTT. Encoded protein: CASSGQGAQPQHF.